This record covers a single TCR beta chain. No antigen is known for it. The treatment here: approximately nine-day PBMC culture with coronavirus spike peptide pools or control peptides (ViraFEST assay). This sample was taken from a study of vaccination and CD4 T cells after COVID-19. The CDR3 has 14 residues. Deletions cut 9 bases from V and 5 bases from J, with 17 bases between. Germline CDR1 is SNHLY and CDR2 is FYNNEI. The Oncomine TCR Beta short-read assay sequenced DNA from cultured CD4+ T cells. TCRdb re-called the PCR reads with MiXCR, one entry per CDR3 protein. Of some 13,000 distinct CDR3 sequences in the sample, roughly 30% are singletons; the top ten hold 12%.

The TCR originated in a human donor who had recovered from COVID-19. V and J are TRBV2 and TRBJ2-1; D is uncertain. The sequenced sample consisted of CD4+ T cells from blood, cultured in vitro. In DNA form, the CDR3 reads TGTGCCAGTAGAGACCCCCTAAAAGACAATGAGCAGTTCTTC. Translated, it gives CASRDPLKDNEQFF.